This TCR beta chain is drawn from a study of OX40 agonist ivuxolimab in advanced cancers. The wider study: People who had prior anti-PD-1, anti-PD-L1 or anti-CTLA-4 therapy could take part, and around 43% had some.

Autoimmune disease history or systemic immunosuppression was exclusionary. The germline V gene encodes CDR1 SEHNR and CDR2 FQNEAQ (reference sequence). V was cut by 5 bases and J by 4 bases, with 19 bases left in between. This CDR3 contains 16 residues. TCRdb's table, derived via immunoSEQ multiplex PCR, lists solely in-frame clones and lacks some. Of approximately 99,000 clones detected, under 95% appear once; the ten largest clones hold approximately 0.69%. The chain links TRBV7-9 to TRBJ2-3; weak D call: TRBD2 (7 bases). This TCR derives from an adult with an advanced solid tumor such as melanoma, head and neck, liver or kidney cancer. The sample was CD4+ or CD8+ T cells sorted from blood, taken in a trial of the OX40 agonist ivuxolimab. CDR3 sequence reads: CASSNRGGLQADTQYF. Here the CDR3 DNA reads TGTGCCAGCAGCAATAGGGGGGGCCTTCAGGCAGATACGCAGTATTTT.